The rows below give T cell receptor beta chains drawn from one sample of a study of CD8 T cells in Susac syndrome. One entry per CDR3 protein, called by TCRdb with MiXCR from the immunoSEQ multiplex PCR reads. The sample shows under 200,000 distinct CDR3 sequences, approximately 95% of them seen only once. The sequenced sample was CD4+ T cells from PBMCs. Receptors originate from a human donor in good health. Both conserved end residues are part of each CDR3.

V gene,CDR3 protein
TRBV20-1,CSARPLAADTQYF
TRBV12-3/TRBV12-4,CASSLQGTNQPQHF
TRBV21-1,CASSKVRFTQYF
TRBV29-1,CSAGPLGAEQYF
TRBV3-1,CASTLGEALNTEAFF
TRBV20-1,CSASLYSGPTYEQHF
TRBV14,CASSGTADTQYF
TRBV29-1,CSVHDWPNTEAFF
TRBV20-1,CSAPYRGPTEAFF
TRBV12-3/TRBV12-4,CASSLVVGLAGGPPETQYF
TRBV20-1,CSAIGSVFYGYTF
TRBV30,CAWSGSTDTQYF
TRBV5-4,CASSLSTAAHQETQYF
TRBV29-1,CSVEGGGQGGAEAFF
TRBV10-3,CATHPWQGESDNEQFF
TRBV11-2,CASSSRWYEQYF
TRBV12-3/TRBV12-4,CASTYPRGEQYF
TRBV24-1,CATSRGNEQFF
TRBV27,CASSSRGGTGNEQFF
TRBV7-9,CASSLRRRANTEAFF
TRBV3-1,CASSQAPGLTVYGYTF
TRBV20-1,CSASPGGNEQFF
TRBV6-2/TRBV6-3,CASRVDGSYNSPLHF
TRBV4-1,CASSQDSRADQPQHF
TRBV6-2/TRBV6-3,CASRTGKNIQYF
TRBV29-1,CSVEDTGGFQETQYF
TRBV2,CASSEGQPYEQYF